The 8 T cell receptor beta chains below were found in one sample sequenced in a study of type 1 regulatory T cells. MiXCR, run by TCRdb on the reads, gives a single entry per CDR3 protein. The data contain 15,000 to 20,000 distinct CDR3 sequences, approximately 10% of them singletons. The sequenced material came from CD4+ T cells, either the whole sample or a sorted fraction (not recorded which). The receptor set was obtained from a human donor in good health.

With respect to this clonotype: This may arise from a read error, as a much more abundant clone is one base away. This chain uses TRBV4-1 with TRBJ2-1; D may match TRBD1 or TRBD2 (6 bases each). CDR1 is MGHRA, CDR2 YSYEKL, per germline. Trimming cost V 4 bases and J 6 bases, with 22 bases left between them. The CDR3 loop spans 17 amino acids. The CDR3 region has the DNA TGCGCCAGCAGCCGTGGGGGGCTTGTTGGGCCGGGCAATGAGCAGTTCTTC. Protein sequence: CASSRGGLVGPGNEQFF.

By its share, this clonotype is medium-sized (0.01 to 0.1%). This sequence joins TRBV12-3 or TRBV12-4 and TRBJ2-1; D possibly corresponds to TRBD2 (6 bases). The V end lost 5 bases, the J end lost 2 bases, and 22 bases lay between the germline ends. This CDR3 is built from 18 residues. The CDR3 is CASSPFGEAWRAYNEQFF. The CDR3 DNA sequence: TGTGCCAGCAGTCCCTTTGGGGAGGCGTGGCGGGCCTACAATGAGCAGTTCTTC.

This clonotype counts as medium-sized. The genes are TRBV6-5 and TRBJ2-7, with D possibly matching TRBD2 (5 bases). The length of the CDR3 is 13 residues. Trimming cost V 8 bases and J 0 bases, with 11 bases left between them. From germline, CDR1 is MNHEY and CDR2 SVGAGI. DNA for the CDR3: TGTGCCAGCGGGCCTCGGGACTCCTACGAGCAGTACTTC. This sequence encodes CASGPRDSYEQYF.

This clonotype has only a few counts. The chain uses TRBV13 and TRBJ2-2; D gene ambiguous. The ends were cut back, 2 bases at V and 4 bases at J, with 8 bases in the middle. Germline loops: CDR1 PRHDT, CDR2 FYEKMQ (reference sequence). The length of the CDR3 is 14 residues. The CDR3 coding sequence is TGTGCCAGCAGCTTACAGGTTGGCACCGGGGAGCTGTTTTTT. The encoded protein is CASSLQVGTGELFF.

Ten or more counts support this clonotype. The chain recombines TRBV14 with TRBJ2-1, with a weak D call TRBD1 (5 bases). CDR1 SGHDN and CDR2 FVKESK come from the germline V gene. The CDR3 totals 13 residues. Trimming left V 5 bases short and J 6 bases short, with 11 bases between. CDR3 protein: CASSKVRANEQFF. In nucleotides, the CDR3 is TGTGCCAGCAGCAAAGTCAGGGCCAATGAGCAGTTCTTC.

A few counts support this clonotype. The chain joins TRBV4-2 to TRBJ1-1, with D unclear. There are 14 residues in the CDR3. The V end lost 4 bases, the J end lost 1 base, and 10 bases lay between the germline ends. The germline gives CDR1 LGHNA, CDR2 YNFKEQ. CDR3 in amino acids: CASSLGGKNTEAFF. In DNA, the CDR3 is TGTGCCAGCAGCCTTGGTGGTAAGAACACTGAAGCTTTCTTT.

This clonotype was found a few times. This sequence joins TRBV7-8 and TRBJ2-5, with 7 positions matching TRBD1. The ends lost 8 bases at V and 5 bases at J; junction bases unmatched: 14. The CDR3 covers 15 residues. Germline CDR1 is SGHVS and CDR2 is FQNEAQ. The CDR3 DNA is TGTGCCAGCGGATTACAGGGGAGACTGGCGGAGACCCAGTACTTC. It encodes CASGLQGRLAETQYF.

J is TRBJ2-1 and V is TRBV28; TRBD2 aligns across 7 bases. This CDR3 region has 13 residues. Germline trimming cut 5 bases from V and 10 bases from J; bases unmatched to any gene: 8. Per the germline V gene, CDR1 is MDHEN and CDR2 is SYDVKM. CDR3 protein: CASSMTSSNEQFF. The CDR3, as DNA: TGTGCCAGCAGTATGACTAGCTCTAACGAGCAGTTCTTC. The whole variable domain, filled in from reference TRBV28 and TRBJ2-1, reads DVKVTQSSRYLVKRTGEKVFLECVQDMDHENMFWYRQDPGLGLRLIYFSYDVKMKEKGDIPEGYSVSREKKERFSLILESASTNQTSMYLCASSMTSSNEQFFGPGTRLTVL.